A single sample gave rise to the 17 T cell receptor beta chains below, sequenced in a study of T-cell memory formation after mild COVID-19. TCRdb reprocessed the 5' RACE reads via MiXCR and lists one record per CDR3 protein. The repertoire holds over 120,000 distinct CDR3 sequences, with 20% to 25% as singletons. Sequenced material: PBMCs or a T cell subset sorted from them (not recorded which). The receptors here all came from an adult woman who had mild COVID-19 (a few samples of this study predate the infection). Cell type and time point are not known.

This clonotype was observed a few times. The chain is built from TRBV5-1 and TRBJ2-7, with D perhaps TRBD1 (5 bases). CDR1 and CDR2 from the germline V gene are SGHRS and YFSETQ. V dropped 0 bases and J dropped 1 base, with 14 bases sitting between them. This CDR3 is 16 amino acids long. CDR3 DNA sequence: TGCGCCAGCAGCTTGGGACAGCCCGATAGGTCCTACGAGCAGTACTTC. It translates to CASSLGQPDRSYEQYF.

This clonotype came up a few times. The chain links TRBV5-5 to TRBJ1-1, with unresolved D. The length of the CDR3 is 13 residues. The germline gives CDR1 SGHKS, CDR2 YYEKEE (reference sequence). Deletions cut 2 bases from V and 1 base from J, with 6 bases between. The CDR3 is CASSFGRNTEAFF. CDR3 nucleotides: TGTGCCAGCAGCTTTGGACGGAACACTGAAGCTTTCTTT.

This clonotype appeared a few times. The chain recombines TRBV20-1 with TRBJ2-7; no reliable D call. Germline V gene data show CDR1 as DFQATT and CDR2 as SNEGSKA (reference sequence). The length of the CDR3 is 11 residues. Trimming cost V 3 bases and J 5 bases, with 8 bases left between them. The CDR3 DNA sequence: TGCAGTGCTAGGGGCTTGGACGAGCAGTACTTC. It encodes CSARGLDEQYF.

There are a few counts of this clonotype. This chain's CDR3 is CASSPGRDRGYEQYF. Written as DNA, the CDR3 is TGTGCCAGCAGCCCAGGGAGGGACAGGGGCTACGAGCAGTACTTC. The chain carries TRBV9 and TRBJ2-7; 10 bases match TRBD1. V was clipped by 4 bases and J by 3 bases; unmatched bases: 7. The CDR3 extends over 15 amino acids. CDR1 and CDR2 (germline): SGDLS, YYNGEE. The full variable domain, in which reference TRBV9 and TRBJ2-7 provide the parts outside the CDR3, is DSGVTQTPKHLITATGQRVTLRCSPRSGDLSVYWYQQSLDQGLQFLIQYYNGEERAKGNILERFSAQQFPDLHSELNLSSLELGDSALYFCASSPGRDRGYEQYFGPGTRLTVT.

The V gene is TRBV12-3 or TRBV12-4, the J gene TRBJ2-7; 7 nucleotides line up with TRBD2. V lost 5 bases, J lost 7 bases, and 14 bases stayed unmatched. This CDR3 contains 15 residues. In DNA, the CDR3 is TGTGCCAGCAGTCCTTCCAGGGAGGGCCAGTGGGAGCAGTACTTC. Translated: CASSPSREGQWEQYF.

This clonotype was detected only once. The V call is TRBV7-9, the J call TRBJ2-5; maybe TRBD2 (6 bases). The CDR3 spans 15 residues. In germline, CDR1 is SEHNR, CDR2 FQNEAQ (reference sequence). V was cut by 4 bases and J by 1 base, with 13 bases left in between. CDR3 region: CASSSRGRGQETQYF. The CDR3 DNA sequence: TGTGCCAGCAGCTCCCGGGGGAGAGGCCAAGAGACCCAGTACTTC.

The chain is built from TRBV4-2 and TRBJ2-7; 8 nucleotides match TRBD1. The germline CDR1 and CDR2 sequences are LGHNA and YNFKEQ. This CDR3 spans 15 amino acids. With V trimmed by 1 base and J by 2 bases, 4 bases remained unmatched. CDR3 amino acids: CASSQAQDRAYEQYF. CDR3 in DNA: TGTGCCAGCAGCCAAGCCCAGGACAGGGCCTACGAGCAGTACTTC.

As DNA, the CDR3 is TGTGCCAGCAGTGCTTGGGGACAGGGGAAAACTGAAGCTTTCTTT. As protein: CASSAWGQGKTEAFF. This chain links TRBV25-1 with TRBJ1-1; 10 nucleotides agree with TRBD1. V trimming: 4 bases; J trimming: 5 bases; junction bases outside the gene matches: 7. The CDR3 runs 15 residues. CDR1 is MGHDK and CDR2 is SYGVNS in the germline V gene.

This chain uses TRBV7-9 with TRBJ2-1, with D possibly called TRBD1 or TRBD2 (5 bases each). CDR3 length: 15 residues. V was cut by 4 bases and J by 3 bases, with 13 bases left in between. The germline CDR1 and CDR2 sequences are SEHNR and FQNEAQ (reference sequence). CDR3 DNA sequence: TGTGCCAGCAGCTCGACAGAGAGCGGCTACAATGAGCAGTTCTTC. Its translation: CASSSTESGYNEQFF.

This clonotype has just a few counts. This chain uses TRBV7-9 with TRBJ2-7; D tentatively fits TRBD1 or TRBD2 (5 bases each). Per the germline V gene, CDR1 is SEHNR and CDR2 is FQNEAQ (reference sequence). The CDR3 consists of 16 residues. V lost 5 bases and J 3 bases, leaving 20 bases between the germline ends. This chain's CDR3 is CASSPPGTSTNYEQYF. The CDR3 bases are TGTGCCAGCAGCCCCCCGGGGACGTCAACTAACTACGAGCAGTACTTC.

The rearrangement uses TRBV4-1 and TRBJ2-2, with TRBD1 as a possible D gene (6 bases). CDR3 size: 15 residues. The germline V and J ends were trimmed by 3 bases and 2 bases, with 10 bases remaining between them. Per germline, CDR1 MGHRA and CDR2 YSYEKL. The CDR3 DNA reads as TGCGCCAGCAGCCATGCACAGGGAAACACCGGGGAGCTGTTTTTT. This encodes CASSHAQGNTGELFF.

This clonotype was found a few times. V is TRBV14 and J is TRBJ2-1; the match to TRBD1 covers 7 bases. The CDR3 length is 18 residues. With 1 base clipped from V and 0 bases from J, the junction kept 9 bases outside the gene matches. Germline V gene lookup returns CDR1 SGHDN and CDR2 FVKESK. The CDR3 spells CASSQVWGQMSSYNEQFF. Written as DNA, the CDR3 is TGTGCCAGCAGCCAAGTTTGGGGACAGATGAGCTCCTACAATGAGCAGTTCTTC. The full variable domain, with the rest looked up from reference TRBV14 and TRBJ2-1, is EAGVTQFPSHSVIEKGQTVTLRCDPISGHDNLYWYRRVMGKEIKFLLHFVKESKQDESGMPNNRFLAERTGGTYSTLKVQPAELEDSGVYFCASSQVWGQMSSYNEQFFGPGTRLTVL.

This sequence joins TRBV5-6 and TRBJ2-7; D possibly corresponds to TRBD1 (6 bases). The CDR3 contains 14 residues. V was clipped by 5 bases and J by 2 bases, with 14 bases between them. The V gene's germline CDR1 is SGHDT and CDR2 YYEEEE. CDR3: CASRIAGDPYEQYF. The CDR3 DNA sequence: TGTGCCAGCAGGATCGCAGGGGACCCCTACGAGCAGTACTTC.

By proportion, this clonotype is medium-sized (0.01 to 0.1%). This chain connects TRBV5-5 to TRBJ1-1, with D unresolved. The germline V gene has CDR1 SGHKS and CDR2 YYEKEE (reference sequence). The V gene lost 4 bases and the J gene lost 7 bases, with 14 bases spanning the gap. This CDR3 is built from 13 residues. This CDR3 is CASSRTTGSEAFF. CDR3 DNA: TGTGCCAGCAGCCGTACGACCGGGAGTGAAGCTTTCTTT.

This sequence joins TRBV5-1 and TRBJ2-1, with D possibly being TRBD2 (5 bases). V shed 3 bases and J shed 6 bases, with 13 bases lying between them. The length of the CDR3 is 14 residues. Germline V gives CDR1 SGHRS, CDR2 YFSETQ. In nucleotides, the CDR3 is TGCGCCAGCAGCTCCAATATCGGGGTCAATGAGCAGTTCTTC. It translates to CASSSNIGVNEQFF.

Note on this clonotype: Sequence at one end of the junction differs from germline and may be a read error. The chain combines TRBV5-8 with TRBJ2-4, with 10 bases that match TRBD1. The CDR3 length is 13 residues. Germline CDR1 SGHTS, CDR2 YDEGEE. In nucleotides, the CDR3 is TGTGCCAGCAGCGCTGACAGGGGGCGCGTTCTGGTCTTC. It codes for CASSADRGRVLVF.

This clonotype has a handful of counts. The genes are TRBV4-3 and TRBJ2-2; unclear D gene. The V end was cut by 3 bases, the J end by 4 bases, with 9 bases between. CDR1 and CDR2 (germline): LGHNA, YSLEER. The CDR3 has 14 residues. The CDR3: CASSQPEATGELFF. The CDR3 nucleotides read TGCGCCAGCAGCCAGCCTGAGGCCACCGGGGAGCTGTTTTTT.